Shown below are 20 T cell receptor beta chains from a single sample sequenced in a study of shared clonotypes between healthy human individuals. Sequencing was performed with immunoSEQ multiplex PCR; in TCRdb, only in-frame clones are kept and a portion is missing. This sample carries hundreds of thousands of clones, about 74% of them seen once, and the ten largest clones take around 12%. Material: PBMCs. All receptors derive from a woman between 40 and 50 years old in good health. Some clones in this sample may be carry-over from other donors' samples.

V and J are TRBV7-3 and TRBJ2-1, with a possible D match to TRBD1 (6 bases). The V gene lost 5 bases and the J gene lost 8 bases, with 19 bases spanning the gap. Germline lookup yields CDR1 SGHTA and CDR2 FQGTGA. The CDR3 runs 15 residues. The CDR3 region is CASSGSRGPGDEQFF. CDR3 DNA sequence: TGTGCCAGCAGCGGATCCAGGGGCCCCGGGGATGAGCAGTTCTTC.

The chain employs TRBV10-3 and TRBJ1-2, with 7 bases that match TRBD1. V trimming: 3 bases; J trimming: 2 bases; junction bases outside the gene matches: 3. CDR1 and CDR2 from the germline V gene are ENHRY and SYGVKD. The CDR3 covers 14 residues. The CDR3 loop reads CAISETGENYGYTF. CDR3 nucleotide sequence: TGTGCCATCAGTGAAACAGGGGAAAACTATGGCTACACCTTC.

V gene TRBV4-1 combines with J gene TRBJ2-7, with 8 positions matching TRBD2. V gave up 1 base and J gave up 3 bases; unmatched junction bases: 11. Germline V gives CDR1 MGHRA, CDR2 YSYEKL. There are 17 residues in the CDR3. The CDR3 DNA reads TGCGCCAGCAGCCAAGGGGTAGCGGGGCCCACTATCTACGAGCAGTACTTC. Encoded protein: CASSQGVAGPTIYEQYF.

V is TRBV7-3 and J is TRBJ2-2; 8 positions match TRBD2. Germline V gives CDR1 SGHTA, CDR2 FQGTGA. The CDR3 has 16 residues. Losses at the gene ends were 4 bases for V and 2 bases for J; bases not matched to a gene: 6. The CDR3 bases are TGTGCCAGCAGCTCTAGGACTAGCTTTAACACCGGGGAGCTGTTTTTT. Encoded protein: CASSSRTSFNTGELFF.

The rearrangement links TRBV5-4 to TRBJ1-2, with a tentative D call TRBD1 (5 bases). Per the germline V gene, CDR1 is SGHNT and CDR2 is YYREEE (reference sequence). Trimming removed 0 bases from V and 4 bases from J, with 13 bases in between. The CDR3 loop spans 15 amino acids. In DNA, the CDR3 is TGTGCCAGCAGCTTGGGGGGCGCAGATCTCTATGGCTACACCTTC. Translation: CASSLGGADLYGYTF. The variable domain in full, with the rest retrieved from reference TRBV5-4 and TRBJ1-2, is ETGVTQSPTHLIKTRGQQVTLRCSSQSGHNTVSWYQQALGQGPQFIFQYYREEENGRGNFPPRFSGLQFPNYSSELNVNALELDDSALYLCASSLGGADLYGYTFGSGTRLTVV.

This clone was found once. J is TRBJ2-2 and V is TRBV7-3; TRBD2 matches 7 bases. The CDR3 spans 17 residues. CDR1 is SGHTA, CDR2 FQGTGA, per germline. Germline trimming cut 5 bases from V and 0 bases from J; bases unmatched to any gene: 9. The CDR3 nucleotides read TGTGCCAGCAGCCCACAAGCGGGGCGATCGAACACCGGGGAGCTGTTTTTT. It encodes CASSPQAGRSNTGELFF.

The chain recombines TRBV28 with TRBJ1-4; D not resolved. The CDR3 contains 15 residues. CDR1 and CDR2 (germline): MDHEN, SYDVKM. V shed 7 bases and J shed 0 bases, with 12 bases lying between them. The CDR3 is CASMVRAATNEKLFF. The CDR3 coding sequence is TGTGCCAGCATGGTTCGTGCGGCAACTAATGAAAAACTGTTTTTT.

V is TRBV5-6 and J is TRBJ2-7; D unresolved. CDR3 length: 13 amino acids. Germline CDR1 and CDR2: SGHDT and YYEEEE. V was trimmed by 1 base and J by 2 bases, leaving 7 bases between them. CDR3: CASSLPPTYEQYF. DNA of the CDR3: TGTGCCAGCAGCTTGCCACCAACCTACGAGCAGTACTTC.

The chain is built from TRBV7-9 and TRBJ2-2; D gene ambiguous. The germline CDR1 and CDR2 sequences are SEHNR and FQNEAQ (reference sequence). The CDR3 spans 16 residues. Trimming removed 5 bases from V and 5 bases from J, with 18 bases in between. As DNA, the CDR3 is TGTGCCAGCAGCATACGACGGACCGCCGCAACCGGGGAGCTGTTTTTT. It specifies CASSIRRTAATGELFF.

In this sample, this clone turned up a few times. The rearrangement links TRBV28 to TRBJ1-4; perhaps TRBD1 as D (5 bases). This CDR3 has 14 residues. Germline V gene data show CDR1 as MDHEN and CDR2 as SYDVKM. Trimming removed 6 bases from V and 8 bases from J, with 16 bases in between. The CDR3: CASSAGDSYEKLFF. For the CDR3, the DNA is TGTGCCAGCAGCGCGGGAGACAGCTACGAAAAACTGTTTTTT. Looking up the rest from reference TRBV28 and TRBJ1-4 gives the full variable domain: DVKVTQSSRYLVKRTGEKVFLECVQDMDHENMFWYRQDPGLGLRLIYFSYDVKMKEKGDIPEGYSVSREKKERFSLILESASTNQTSMYLCASSAGDSYEKLFFGSGTQLSVL.

This sequence joins TRBV7-6 and TRBJ1-1, with D maybe TRBD1 (5 bases). V was shortened by 2 bases and J by 0 bases, with 13 bases between the two germline ends. The CDR3 is 16 residues long. The germline CDR1 and CDR2 sequences are SGHVS and FNYEAQ. CDR3 region: CASSLRYRGMNTEAFF. The DNA for the CDR3 is TGTGCCAGCAGCTTACGGTATAGGGGCATGAACACTGAAGCTTTCTTT.

In this sample, this clone turned up a few times. The chain is built from TRBV10-1 and TRBJ1-4; weak D call: TRBD1 (6 bases). The ends were cut back, 0 bases at V and 5 bases at J, with 10 bases in the middle. CDR3 length: 15 residues. Germline assignment: CDR1 WNHNN and CDR2 SYGVQD (reference sequence). The CDR3: CASSESSGQNEKLFF. DNA of the CDR3: TGCGCCAGCAGTGAGTCGTCCGGACAGAATGAAAAACTGTTTTTT.

This sequence joins TRBV5-6 and TRBJ2-7; D might be TRBD2 (6 bases). CDR1 and CDR2 (germline): SGHDT, YYEEEE. V was clipped by 5 bases and J by 0 bases, with 9 bases between them. This CDR3 is built from 13 residues. The DNA for the CDR3 is TGTGCCAGCAGTCCGGGACTCTCCTACGAGCAGTACTTC. Translating gives CASSPGLSYEQYF.

This clone appeared a single time. The rearrangement uses TRBV7-8 and TRBJ1-2; D call uncertain. Per the germline V gene, CDR1 is SGHVS and CDR2 is FQNEAQ. V was shortened by 5 bases and J by 5 bases, with 9 bases between the two germline ends. CDR3 size: 12 residues. CDR3 protein: CASSPQKYGYTF. The DNA for the CDR3 is TGTGCCAGCAGCCCACAGAAATATGGCTACACCTTC.

The CDR3 nucleotides are TGTGCCAGCAAGAAGGGGTACAATGAGCAGTTCTTC. It encodes CASKKGYNEQFF. V is TRBV6-6 and J is TRBJ2-1, with D possibly being TRBD1 (5 bases). Between the trimmed V and J ends, which lost 7 bases and 4 bases, there was a span of 8 bases. The CDR3 runs 12 residues. From germline, CDR1 is MNHNY and CDR2 SVGAGI (reference sequence).

Points on this clone: This likely stems from a read error, as it lies one base from a far larger clone. V and J are TRBV20-1 and TRBJ1-2, with TRBD1 matching over 7 bases. The CDR3 spans 11 residues. Germline V CDR1 and CDR2: DFQATT, SNEGSKA (reference sequence). The CDR3 loop is CGGQPDYGYTF. The CDR3 coding sequence is TGCGGGGGACAGCCTGACTATGGCTACACCTTC.

The rearrangement links TRBV19 to TRBJ1-5; D not resolved. Germline assignment: CDR1 LNHDA and CDR2 SQIVND (reference sequence). V gave up 5 bases and J gave up 5 bases, with 10 bases separating them. This CDR3 region has 13 residues. The CDR3 is CASSLRRDQPQHF. In DNA, the CDR3 is TGTGCCAGTAGTCTCAGACGGGATCAGCCCCAGCATTTT.

The V gene is TRBV28, the J gene TRBJ1-2; D call uncertain. The CDR3 spans 14 residues. The germline V and J ends were trimmed by 7 bases and 5 bases, with 17 bases remaining between them. Germline values: CDR1 MDHEN, CDR2 SYDVKM. CDR3 sequence reads: CASTFGVSGYGYTF. CDR3 bases: TGTGCCAGCACTTTCGGGGTCTCAGGTTATGGCTACACCTTC.

J is TRBJ2-7 and V is TRBV19; D not certain. Trimming pared 5 bases from V and 2 bases from J, leaving 13 bases between. The CDR3 consists of 14 residues. The germline CDR1 and CDR2 sequences are LNHDA and SQIVND (reference sequence). The CDR3 spells CASSPGPGTYEQYF. Here the CDR3 DNA reads TGTGCCAGTAGTCCCGGGCCAGGAACCTACGAGCAGTACTTC. Using reference TRBV19 and TRBJ2-7 for the parts outside the CDR3, the full variable domain is DGGITQSPKYLFRKEGQNVTLSCEQNLNHDAMYWYRQDPGQGLRLIYYSQIVNDFQKGDIAEGYSVSREKKESFPLTVTSAQKNPTAFYLCASSPGPGTYEQYFGPGTRLTVT.

Remarks on this clone: A far larger clone is one base from this, pointing to a likely read error. Other DNA sequences in this sample translate to the same CDR3. This sequence joins TRBV29-1 and TRBJ2-1; D is possibly TRBD1 (6 bases). The CDR3 length is 12 residues. The germline CDR1 and CDR2 sequences are SQVTM and ANQGSEA. The CDR3 bases are TGCAGTGCTTATACAGGGTACAATGAGCAGTTCTTC. This gives the protein CSAYTGYNEQFF.